Shown below are 28 T cell receptor beta chains from a single sample sequenced in a study of post-analysis software for immune sequencing data. Findings and caveats of the study: There were five or six TRBV segments more frequent in patients than controls, and TRBV5-6, TRBV5-1 and TRBV20-1 were among them.

No antigens are known for them. Sequencing libraries made from TCR beta cDNA carried unique molecular identifiers. In TCRdb, the PCR reads were re-called with MiXCR into one record per CDR3 protein. The table shows 700,000 to 900,000 distinct CDR3 sequences, with under 60% occurring only once. The sequenced material came from blood. The receptors were gathered from a girl aged 5-17 years with multiple sclerosis.

In this sample, this clonotype turned up a few times. The chain recombines TRBV24-1 with TRBJ2-3; the match to TRBD1 covers 8 bases. Per germline, CDR1 KGHDR and CDR2 SFDVKD. This CDR3 has 16 residues. J gave up 0 bases and V 7 bases, and 8 bases lay outside the gene matches. The CDR3 is CATSPDRGLSTDTQYF. The DNA for the CDR3 is TGTGCCACCAGCCCCGACAGGGGACTTAGCACAGATACGCAGTATTTT.

In its sample, this clonotype was seen a few times. The CDR3 coding sequence is TGTGCCAGCAGCATAGAGTTAGCGGGAGGATCAGATACGCAGTATTTT. Encoded protein: CASSIELAGGSDTQYF. The chain carries TRBV7-9 and TRBJ2-3; 10 positions match TRBD2. This CDR3 region has 16 residues. Looked up from germline, CDR1 is SEHNR and CDR2 is FQNEAQ (reference sequence). After removal of 5 bases from V and 4 bases from J, the junction contained 9 bases not matched to a gene.

V is TRBV10-3 and J is TRBJ2-1, with 10 bases aligning to TRBD1. Germline V gives CDR1 ENHRY, CDR2 SYGVKD. V was clipped by 5 bases and J by 6 bases; unmatched bases: 10. The CDR3 extends over 16 amino acids. The CDR3 DNA reads as TGTGCCATCAGTCCCACCAGGACAGGGGGTGTCAATGAGCAGTTCTTC. Its protein product is CAISPTRTGGVNEQFF.

The table lists this clonotype with a few counts. The chain couples TRBV6-5 to TRBJ2-5; D perhaps matches TRBD2 (5 bases). Germline lookup yields CDR1 MNHEY and CDR2 SVGAGI. The CDR3 totals 13 residues. Trimming removed 6 bases at V and 5 bases at J, with 13 bases between. The CDR3 DNA reads as TGTGCCAGCAGGAGGGAGCGTGGGGAGACCCAGTACTTC. Translated, it gives CASRRERGETQYF.

The V gene is TRBV3-1, the J gene TRBJ1-2; no reliable D call. The CDR3 is 15 residues long. Between the trimmed V and J ends, which lost 1 base and 8 bases, there was a span of 17 bases. Germline-derived CDR1 and CDR2 are LGHDT and YNNKEL (reference sequence). The CDR3 coding sequence is TGTGCCAGCAGCCAAGGTGGTGTGCAATTACTCGGCTACACCTTC. It yields the protein CASSQGGVQLLGYTF.

This rearrangement joins TRBV20-1 to TRBJ2-3; D assignment may be TRBD1 or TRBD2 (5 bases each). The germline gives CDR1 DFQATT, CDR2 SNEGSKA (reference sequence). V was clipped by 7 bases and J by 1 base, with 18 bases between them. This CDR3 comprises 15 residues. Written as DNA, the CDR3 is TGCAGTGTTCGGGACGACTATTTCGGCACAGATACGCAGTATTTT. Translated, it gives CSVRDDYFGTDTQYF.

This clonotype was counted a few times. The V and J genes are TRBV11-1 and TRBJ2-1, with 11 bases aligning to TRBD1. The V gene end was trimmed by 3 bases and the J gene end by 7 bases; junction bases not matched to a gene: 20. CDR1 and CDR2 (germline): SGHAT, FQDESV (reference sequence). The CDR3 runs 20 residues. CDR3 nucleotide sequence: TGTGCCAGCAGCTTTGAAATTCCGGGACAGGGGGTAAGAAGAGGGAATGAGCAGTTCTTC. Its protein product is CASSFEIPGQGVRRGNEQFF.

This chain uses TRBV12-3 or TRBV12-4 with TRBJ2-7, with no clear D. The V gene lost 6 bases and the J gene lost 1 base, with 13 bases spanning the gap. The length of the CDR3 is 14 residues. CDR3 coding DNA: TGTGCCAGCAGCCCCAAGGGTTTGTCCTACGAGCAGTACTTC. Its protein is CASSPKGLSYEQYF.

This clonotype was seen a few times. The rearrangement links TRBV2 to TRBJ1-2; D unresolved. The CDR3 covers 11 residues. V was pared by 11 bases and J by 5 bases, with 12 bases between. Germline CDR1 SNHLY, CDR2 FYNNEI. The CDR3: CAGTGSYGYTF. In DNA form, the CDR3 reads TGTGCCGGAACGGGATCTTATGGCTACACCTTC.

This clonotype showed up just a few times. The rearrangement joins TRBV7-9 to TRBJ2-3, with TRBD1 matching over 8 bases. In germline, CDR1 is SEHNR, CDR2 FQNEAQ (reference sequence). Trimming at V came to 3 bases and at J to 3 bases, leaving 5 bases not matched to a gene. The CDR3 has 15 residues. DNA of the CDR3: TGTGCCAGCAGCTTTGGGGACAGGAGGACAGATACGCAGTATTTT. It translates to CASSFGDRRTDTQYF.

This clonotype was found a few times. The chain is built from TRBV5-6 and TRBJ2-1; D gene ambiguous. This CDR3 has 19 residues. V lost 1 base to trimming and J lost 0 bases, with 20 bases between them. The germline gives CDR1 SGHDT, CDR2 YYEEEE. The CDR3 spells CASSLSTLSTTSSYNEQFF. The CDR3 bases are TGTGCCAGCAGCTTGTCTACTCTATCTACTACCAGCTCCTACAATGAGCAGTTCTTC. Combining the CDR3 with reference TRBV5-6 and TRBJ2-1 gives the whole variable domain DAGVTQSPTHLIKTRGQQVTLRCSPKSGHDTVSWYQQALGQGPQFIFQYYEEEERQRGNFPDRFSGHQFPNYSSELNVNALLLGDSALYLCASSLSTLSTTSSYNEQFFGPGTRLTVL.

This clonotype was seen a handful of times. The chain couples TRBV4-2 to TRBJ2-7; D remains ambiguous. The germline V gene encodes CDR1 LGHNA and CDR2 YNFKEQ. The CDR3 has 16 residues. Trimming shortened V by 0 bases and J by 2 bases, and 14 bases separated the two germline ends. The CDR3 sequence is CASSQDWSQDPYEQYF. Written as DNA, the CDR3 is TGTGCCAGCAGCCAAGATTGGAGTCAGGATCCCTACGAGCAGTACTTC.

This clonotype was found a few times. The chain combines TRBV14 with TRBJ2-7; D gene unclear. Trimming took off 7 bases at V and 5 bases at J, with 15 bases between the two ends. In germline, CDR1 is SGHDN, CDR2 FVKESK. The CDR3 has 13 residues. The CDR3 DNA reads TGTGCCAGCAACGAGGTATGGACCCACGAGCAGTACTTC. Protein product: CASNEVWTHEQYF.

The chain combines TRBV29-1 with TRBJ2-3; D possibly corresponds to TRBD2 (5 bases). Germline CDR1 is SQVTM and CDR2 is ANQGSEA. This CDR3 contains 15 residues. Between the trimmed V and J ends, which lost 1 base and 6 bases, there was a span of 17 bases. The CDR3 region has the DNA TGCAGCGTTGAAGCATCAGAGGGCCCTGGGGATACGCAGTATTTT. Protein sequence: CSVEASEGPGDTQYF.

This chain uses TRBV20-1 with TRBJ2-7; TRBD2 might be the D (5 bases). CDR3 length: 16 residues. Germline V lookup: CDR1 DFQATT, CDR2 SNEGSKA (reference sequence). Deletions cut 1 base from V and 2 bases from J, with 18 bases between. The CDR3 DNA follows: TGCAGTGCTAGAGCTGGGATTACTAGGCCCACCTACGAGCAGTACTTC. It translates to CSARAGITRPTYEQYF.

A few counts support this clonotype. This chain uses TRBV27 with TRBJ2-7; 9 bases are shared with TRBD2. J gave up 6 bases and V 5 bases, and 11 bases lay outside the gene matches. The CDR3 has 15 amino acids. Germline V CDR1 and CDR2: MNHEY, SMNVEV (reference sequence). The CDR3 region is CASSLVAGVSGEQYF. DNA of the CDR3: TGTGCCAGCAGTCTAGTAGCGGGAGTGAGTGGCGAGCAGTACTTC.

The chain couples TRBV9 to TRBJ2-1; unclear D gene. V lost 2 bases and J 4 bases, leaving 10 bases between the germline ends. CDR1 SGDLS and CDR2 YYNGEE come from the germline V gene. This CDR3 is 14 amino acids long. The CDR3 reads CASSVGDVYNEQFF. The CDR3 region has the DNA TGTGCCAGCAGCGTTGGTGACGTTTACAATGAGCAGTTCTTC.

This clonotype has only a few counts. The rearrangement links TRBV12-3 or TRBV12-4 to TRBJ2-1; D call uncertain. The ends were cut back, 7 bases at V and 3 bases at J, with 16 bases in the middle. The CDR3 extends over 15 amino acids. The CDR3 sequence is CASTTGPRDYNEQFF. Here the CDR3 DNA reads TGTGCCAGCACCACGGGCCCAAGGGACTACAATGAGCAGTTCTTC.

V and J are TRBV29-1 and TRBJ2-2; maybe TRBD1 (6 bases). There are 14 residues in the CDR3. Trimming stripped 6 bases from V and 0 bases from J, with 11 bases between. Germline V lookup: CDR1 SQVTM, CDR2 ANQGSEA. CDR3 in DNA: TGCAGCGTACGGACAGCGACGAACACCGGGGAGCTGTTTTTT. Protein sequence: CSVRTATNTGELFF.

This chain connects TRBV29-1 to TRBJ2-6; a possible D gene is TRBD1 (6 bases). The CDR3 covers 13 residues. Germline V gene lookup returns CDR1 SQVTM and CDR2 ANQGSEA. Deletions cut 5 bases from V and 2 bases from J, with 7 bases between. This chain's CDR3 is CSVTGTGANVLTF. The CDR3 DNA is TGCAGCGTTACAGGGACTGGGGCCAACGTCCTGACTTTC. Together with reference TRBV29-1 and TRBJ2-6, the CDR3 gives the full variable domain: SAVISQKPSRDICQRGTSLTIQCQVDSQVTMMFWYRQQPGQSLTLIATANQGSEATYESGFVIDKFPISRPNLTFSTLTVSNMSPEDSSIYLCSVTGTGANVLTFGAGSRLTVL.

The chain is built from TRBV5-1 and TRBJ2-1; TRBD2 matches at 9 bases. The CDR3 loop spans 15 amino acids. Germline CDR1 is SGHRS and CDR2 is YFSETQ. Trimming at V came to 4 bases and at J to 3 bases, leaving 5 bases not matched to a gene. In DNA, the CDR3 is TGCGCCAGCAGCACGGGACTAGCACGCTACAATGAGCAGTTCTTC. It yields the protein CASSTGLARYNEQFF. The whole variable domain, remainder taken from reference TRBV5-1 and TRBJ2-1, is KAGVTQTPRYLIKTRGQQVTLSCSPISGHRSVSWYQQTPGQGLQFLFEYFSETQRNKGNFPGRFSGRQFSNSRSEMNVSTLELGDSALYLCASSTGLARYNEQFFGPGTRLTVL.

This clonotype was counted many times. The genes are TRBV21-1 and TRBJ2-3; the table's TRBD1 call for D was not verified on the DNA. TRBV21-1 is classified as a pseudogene. This CDR3 spans 16 amino acids. CDR3 amino acids: CASSVRDSQITDTQYF. The CDR3 DNA is TGTGCCAGCAGCGTGCGGGACAGCCAAATCACAGATACGCAGTATTTT.

This clonotype was seen only once. This rearrangement joins TRBV29-1 to TRBJ2-6, with 7 bases that match TRBD1. The V segment lost 2 bases and the J segment 0 bases; nucleotides outside the gene matches: 7. This CDR3 comprises 17 residues. Germline V CDR1 and CDR2: SQVTM, ANQGSEA. CDR3 nucleotides: TGCAGCGTTGAAATCGGGACAGTGACCTCTGGGGCCAACGTCCTGACTTTC. Its protein product is CSVEIGTVTSGANVLTF.

The table lists this clonotype with a few counts. V gene TRBV20-1 combines with J gene TRBJ2-5, with 11 bases that match TRBD2. The trim removed 7 bases at V and 1 base at J, leaving 11 bases unmatched. CDR3 size: 16 residues. Germline values: CDR1 DFQATT, CDR2 SNEGSKA (reference sequence). CDR3 DNA sequence: TGCAGTGTTTATCCGGGACTAGCGGACCTCCAAGAGACCCAGTACTTC. The encoded protein is CSVYPGLADLQETQYF.

The chain employs TRBV7-2 and TRBJ2-1; 7 bases align to TRBD2. Looked up from germline, CDR1 is SGHTA and CDR2 is FQGNSA. With 5 bases clipped from V and 4 bases from J, the junction kept 14 bases outside the gene matches. The length of the CDR3 is 17 residues. The CDR3 coding sequence is TGTGCCAGCAGCAACCCAGCGGGACTGCAAGCTTACAATGAGCAGTTCTTC. Encoded protein: CASSNPAGLQAYNEQFF.

This clonotype occurred a few times. This sequence joins TRBV21-1 and TRBJ2-3; the table names TRBD2, a call not compared with the DNA. TRBV21-1 is shown as a pseudogene. The CDR3 covers 15 residues. The DNA of the CDR3 is TGTGCCAGCAGCAAAGGGAGGGACGCCACAGATACGCAGTATTTT. Protein sequence: CASSKGRDATDTQYF.

This clonotype showed up just a few times. The V call is TRBV20-1, the J call TRBJ2-7, with D perhaps TRBD2 (6 bases). With 3 bases removed from V and 0 bases from J, the gap between germline ends came to 15 bases. Germline CDR1 is DFQATT and CDR2 is SNEGSKA (reference sequence). The CDR3 sequence is 15 residues long. The CDR3 DNA is TGCAGTGCTAGTGGCCCGAGCGGGCCCTCCTACGAGCAGTACTTC. Protein: CSASGPSGPSYEQYF.

V usage is TRBV3-1 and J usage is TRBJ2-7, with 9 bases aligning to TRBD1. J lost 3 bases, V lost 2 bases, and 5 bases had no gene match. Germline assignment: CDR1 LGHDT and CDR2 YNNKEL (reference sequence). CDR3 length: 15 residues. The CDR3: CASSQMGQGGYEQYF. The DNA of the CDR3 is TGTGCCAGCAGCCAAATGGGACAGGGTGGCTACGAGCAGTACTTC.